This T cell receptor (beta chain) originates from a study of shared clonotypes between healthy human individuals. Here immunoSEQ multiplex PCR was the method, and the copy in TCRdb shows in-frame clones only, minus some. Of some 2,400,000 clones in the sample, almost 96% were seen once. Trimming took 1 base from V and 5 from J, leaving 8 bases between them. Germline CDR1 is SGHTA and CDR2 is FQGNSA. CDR3 length: 13 amino acids. Specimen: naive CD4+ T cells sorted from blood. As to subset: CD45RA+ positively selected. V usage is TRBV7-2 and J usage is TRBJ2-5, with D perhaps TRBD1 (5 bases). This sequence was found in a young man in good health. This CDR3 reads CASSLVGAETQYF. The CDR3 DNA is TGTGCCAGCAGCTTAGTAGGGGCTGAGACCCAGTACTTC.